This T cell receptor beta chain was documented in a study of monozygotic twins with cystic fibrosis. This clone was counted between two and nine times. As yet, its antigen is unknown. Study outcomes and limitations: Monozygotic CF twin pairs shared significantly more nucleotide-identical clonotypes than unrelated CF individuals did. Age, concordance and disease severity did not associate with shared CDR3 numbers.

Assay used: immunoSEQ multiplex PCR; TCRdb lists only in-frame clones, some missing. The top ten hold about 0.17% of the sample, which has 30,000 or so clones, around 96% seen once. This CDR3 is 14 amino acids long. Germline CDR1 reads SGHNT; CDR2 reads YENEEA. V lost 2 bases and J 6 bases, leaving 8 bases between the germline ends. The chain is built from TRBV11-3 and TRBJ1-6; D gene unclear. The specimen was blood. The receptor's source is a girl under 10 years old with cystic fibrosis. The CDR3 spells CASSLSGGNSPLHF. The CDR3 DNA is TGTGCCAGCAGCTTATCGGGTGGTAATTCACCCCTCCACTTT.